Listed here is a single T cell receptor beta chain. From germline, CDR1 is SGHNT and CDR2 YYREEE (reference sequence). V was clipped by 0 bases and J by 5 bases; unmatched bases: 6. This CDR3 is built from 17 residues. This entry belongs to a study of blood T cell repertoires in COVID-19. The Seattle site enrolled patients during active infection and followed them longitudinally. Original processing methods: Estimation of nucleated cell counts relied on the amplification of reference gene primers. Profiling relied on immunoSEQ multiplex PCR, and the TCRdb table lists in-frame clones only, not all of them. Clone size and V and J calls were adopted from that table, with D and trimming inferred from the DNA. This table has approximately 180,000 clones, roughly 84% appearing once.

The sequence was collected from a woman aged 35 to 49 with COVID-19, enrolled during active disease. The sample was peripheral blood. The chain has TRBV5-4 and TRBJ2-1; 12 bases are shared with TRBD2. The CDR3: CASSLDYSSGGDNEQFF. In DNA, the CDR3 is TGTGCCAGCAGCTTGGACTATTCTAGCGGGGGGGACAATGAGCAGTTCTTC.